This TCR beta chain was captured by sequencing in a study of T cells in Graves' hyperthyroidism and ophthalmopathy. V lost 2 bases to trimming and J lost 0 bases, with 10 bases between them. The CDR3 contains 15 residues. Comments on this clonotype: Its antigen is as yet unknown.

Amplified regions were TCR beta CDR3 sequences from RNA transcripts. First-round RT-PCR with HTBI primers amplified the TCR CDR3 region. TCRdb reprocessed the multiplex PCR reads with MiXCR, giving one entry per CDR3 protein. Altogether 470,000 or so distinct CDR3 sequences are present, roughly 20% being singletons, with the ten largest covering approximately 25%. Study findings and constraints: Ophthalmopathy onset followed model prediction by a median approximately 6.2 months.

Participants, patients aged 18 to 65, had newly diagnosed hyperthyroidism with a duration under 2 months. Each diagnosis was grounded in clinical symptoms, serum thyroxine and TRAb, thyroid ultrasound, and orbital computed tomography. The TCR comes from a man aged 18 to 29 with Graves' hyperthyroidism. The sequencing sample was made of blood. This chain uses TRBV12-3 or TRBV12-4 with TRBJ1-1; D remains ambiguous. The CDR3 nucleotides are TGTGCCAGCAGTTTACCCGGGTACCTGAACACTGAAGCTTTCTTT. Its protein is CASSLPGYLNTEAFF.